These T cell receptor beta chains were read from a single sample in a study of cytomegalovirus exposure and HLA in healthy donors. Generated by immunoSEQ multiplex PCR, the TCRdb table keeps only in-frame clones and is missing some. The sample has 110,000 or so clones; around three quarters are singletons. Sequenced: PBMCs. The origin of the receptors is a middle-aged man in good health and CMV-seropositive. CDR3s leave out the opening cysteine and the closing phenylalanine or tryptophan.

V	CDR3
TRBV19	ASQGRGTQY
TRBV27	ASSLSGQINTGELF
TRBV27	ASSPLGGRTDTQY
TRBV7-2	ASSLSVSLRSYNEQF
TRBV19	ASSILGTGGRGETQY
TRBV5-1	ASRVEQGRAF
TRBV7-8	ASHPGLATSTDTQY
TRBV19	ASVSSGGISTGELF
TRBV6-5	ASRGQGQETQY
TRBV18	ASSPNRDSDPT
TRBV11-3	ASSSGTADTQY
TRBV6-5	ASSRGLLAEAF
TRBV7-9	ASSLGQGFYTGELF
TRBV4-1	ASSQPRLSSGGGSTDTQY
TRBV5-1	ASSLGDINQPQH
TRBV30	AWSVQGWQY
TRBV19	ASSIGSAAGEQF
TRBV6-5	ASSYSSSGVYLGQF
TRBV7-2	ASSQAPGVQPQH
TRBV9	ASSVAPDSYGYT